Presented here are 31 T cell receptor beta chains from one specimen sequenced in a study of blood T cell repertoires in COVID-19. Repertoires were generated with immunoSEQ multiplex PCR, while TCRdb's copy carries only in-frame clones and drops some. Here the sample spans some 290,000 clones, approximately 82% being singletons. Sample: peripheral blood. The source is a man in his 60s who had recovered from COVID-19.

The chain combines TRBV5-1 with TRBJ1-5; TRBD1 might be the D (5 bases). With 0 bases removed from V and 0 bases from J, the gap between germline ends came to 7 bases. Germline lookup yields CDR1 SGHRS and CDR2 YFSETQ. This CDR3 comprises 15 residues. CDR3 protein: CASSLEGYSNQPQHF. The CDR3 nucleotides are TGCGCCAGCAGCTTGGAGGGGTATAGCAATCAGCCCCAGCATTTT.

The chain is built from TRBV6-2 or TRBV6-3 and TRBJ2-6; 7 positions match TRBD1. The CDR3 spans 15 residues. The germline V gene encodes CDR1 MNHEY and CDR2 SVGEGT. V lost 4 bases, J lost 4 bases, and 4 bases stayed unmatched. CDR3 in amino acids: CASSSTGAGANVLTF. The CDR3 DNA sequence: TGTGCCAGCAGTTCTACAGGGGCCGGGGCCAACGTCCTGACTTTC.

Turning to this clone: Other DNA sequences in this sample translate to the same CDR3. The J gene is TRBJ2-7, the V gene TRBV5-1, with 8 bases fitting TRBD1. V dropped 3 bases and J dropped 3; count of bases not matched to a gene: 2. The CDR3 is 13 amino acids. Germline loops: CDR1 SGHRS, CDR2 YFSETQ. The CDR3 region is CASSWTGSYEQYF. DNA for the CDR3: TGCGCCAGCAGCTGGACAGGGAGCTACGAGCAGTACTTC.

The V call is TRBV5-7, the J call TRBJ2-7; the D gene is possibly TRBD1 (6 bases). TRBV5-7 is an open reading frame, and its role is uncertain. The CDR3 totals 13 residues. Trimming left V 3 bases short and J 3 bases short, with 10 bases between. The CDR3 spells CASSSGQNYEQYF. The CDR3 nucleotides are TGTGCCAGCAGCTCTGGACAGAACTACGAGCAGTACTTC.

The chain joins TRBV18 to TRBJ2-7; D not certain. Trimming cost V 0 bases and J 2 bases, with 8 bases left between them. This CDR3 region has 14 residues. Germline loops: CDR1 KGHSH, CDR2 LQKENI. The CDR3 DNA reads as TGTGCCAGCTCACCACCGTCCTACCCCTACGAGCAGTACTTC. Amino acids: CASSPPSYPYEQYF.

This chain links TRBV30 with TRBJ2-7; 7 bases align to TRBD1. In germline, CDR1 is GTSNPN, CDR2 SVGIG (reference sequence). Germline trimming cut 2 bases from V and 4 bases from J; bases unmatched to any gene: 5. This CDR3 is 13 amino acids long. CDR3 DNA: TGTGCCTGGAGTCGCGGACAGGAATACGAGCAGTACTTC. Amino acid sequence: CAWSRGQEYEQYF.

V is TRBV30 and J is TRBJ2-7; TRBD2 matches 7 bases. V shed 0 bases, J shed 3 bases, and the junction held 8 bases outside the gene matches. Germline CDR1 is GTSNPN and CDR2 is SVGIG (reference sequence). The CDR3 consists of 15 residues. The chain's CDR3 is CAWSVLGDYDYEQYF. As DNA, the CDR3 is TGTGCCTGGAGTGTACTAGGGGACTATGACTACGAGCAGTACTTC.

The chain couples TRBV28 to TRBJ1-3, with D possibly matching TRBD1 (5 bases). The V end lost 6 bases, the J end lost 4 bases, and 16 bases lay between the germline ends. CDR3 length: 15 residues. Germline CDR1 reads MDHEN; CDR2 reads SYDVKM. The DNA for the CDR3 is TGTGCCAGCAGCACCCCCCAGGGTAGAGGAAACACCATATATTTT. Encoded protein: CASSTPQGRGNTIYF.

J is TRBJ1-2 and V is TRBV19; TRBD1 matches at 8 bases. CDR1 and CDR2 from the germline V gene are LNHDA and SQIVND (reference sequence). The J segment lost 7 bases and the V segment lost 5 bases, leaving 12 bases of the junction unmatched. CDR3 length equals 15 residues. CDR3 loop: CASSPATGGSFGYTF. As DNA, the CDR3 is TGTGCCAGTAGTCCAGCCACAGGGGGGAGTTTTGGCTACACCTTC.

This clone was picked up a small number of times. The rearrangement joins TRBV11-2 to TRBJ2-7, with 7 bases matching TRBD1. CDR1 and CDR2 (germline): SGHAT, FQNNGV. Trimming cost V 2 bases and J 4 bases; bases outside gene matches: 8. This CDR3 has 15 residues. In DNA form, the CDR3 reads TGTGCCAGCAGCTTAATACAGGGGAAGGGTTACGAGCAGTACTTC. It is translated as CASSLIQGKGYEQYF.

The genes are TRBV7-2 and TRBJ2-5; 9 positions agree with TRBD1. With V trimmed by 2 bases and J by 5 bases, 6 bases remained unmatched. Germline CDR1 and CDR2: SGHTA and FQGNSA. There are 15 residues in the CDR3. CDR3 DNA: TGTGCCAGCAGCTTATCGGGGACAGGGCCGGAGACCCAGTACTTC. This encodes CASSLSGTGPETQYF.

This rearrangement joins TRBV28 to TRBJ1-2; 10 nucleotides agree with TRBD1. The germline V gene encodes CDR1 MDHEN and CDR2 SYDVKM. The length of the CDR3 is 14 residues. The junction had 6 bases not matched to a gene; V was cut back by 4 bases and J by 7 bases. The CDR3 bases are TGTGCCAGCAGTTCCGGGACAGGGGTTTTTGGCTACACCTTC. This codes for CASSSGTGVFGYTF.

This clone was observed a few times. In DNA form, the CDR3 reads TGTGCCAGCAGCCAAGATCCGGGACTCCCGTACGAGCAGTACTTC. Its translation is CASSQDPGLPYEQYF. The chain carries TRBV3-1 (or the pseudogene TRBV3-2) and TRBJ2-7; a weak D match, TRBD2 (6 bases). V shed 0 bases and J shed 4 bases, with 13 bases lying between them. This CDR3 comprises 15 residues. CDR1 and CDR2 from the germline V gene are LGHDT and YNNKEL (reference sequence).

This clone was counted a few times. The rearrangement joins TRBV5-1 to TRBJ2-3, with 13 bases aligning to TRBD2. V dropped 3 bases and J dropped 4; count of bases not matched to a gene: 5. There are 16 residues in the CDR3. Per the germline V gene, CDR1 is SGHRS and CDR2 is YFSETQ. CDR3 coding DNA: TGCGCCAGCAGCTACAGGACTAGCGGGAGTTCAGATACGCAGTATTTT. Translated: CASSYRTSGSSDTQYF.

This clone was observed a handful of times. The chain links TRBV27 to TRBJ2-3; 11 bases fit TRBD1. Germline values: CDR1 MNHEY, CDR2 SMNVEV (reference sequence). The J segment lost 4 bases and the V segment lost 3 bases, leaving 0 bases of the junction unmatched. The CDR3 contains 14 residues. CDR3 DNA: TGTGCCAGCAGTTTGGACAGGGGGCCAGATACGCAGTATTTT. Protein sequence: CASSLDRGPDTQYF.

The chain uses TRBV30 and TRBJ1-4; a possible D gene is TRBD1 (6 bases). Trimming cost V 3 bases and J 3 bases, with 8 bases left between them. This CDR3 spans 13 amino acids. Germline V lookup: CDR1 GTSNPN, CDR2 SVGIG (reference sequence). The CDR3 DNA follows: TGTGCCTGGAGGGACAGACCTAATGAAAAACTGTTTTTT. Amino acid sequence: CAWRDRPNEKLFF.

The V gene is TRBV6-4, the J gene TRBJ1-5, with 9 bases identical to TRBD1. Trimming at V came to 6 bases and at J to 7 bases, leaving 25 bases not matched to a gene. The CDR3 runs to 20 residues. Germline lookup yields CDR1 MRHNA and CDR2 SNTAGT. CDR3 region: CASSEGQREGTGTGRQPQHF. Here the CDR3 DNA reads TGTGCCAGCAGCGAGGGCCAGAGAGAAGGAACCGGGACAGGGCGCCAGCCCCAGCATTTT.

The gene calls are TRBV6-6 and TRBJ1-1; 10 positions match TRBD1. The germline V gene encodes CDR1 MNHNY and CDR2 SVGAGI (reference sequence). Trimming took 6 bases from V and 11 from J; bases not matched to a gene: 9. The CDR3 has 13 residues. CDR3 protein: CASSQTGGGAAFF. CDR3 nucleotide sequence: TGTGCCAGCAGCCAGACAGGGGGCGGTGCTGCTTTCTTT.

The genes are TRBV5-1 and TRBJ2-3, with a possible D match to TRBD1 (6 bases). Deletions cut 5 bases from V and 3 bases from J, with 13 bases between. The length of the CDR3 is 14 residues. CDR1 and CDR2 from the germline V gene are SGHRS and YFSETQ. CDR3 bases: TGCGCCAGCAGTTCGACAGGTGGGACAGATACGCAGTATTTT. This sequence encodes CASSSTGGTDTQYF.

This rearrangement joins TRBV7-9 to TRBJ2-7, with 9 positions matching TRBD1. CDR1 is SEHNR, CDR2 FQNEAQ, per germline (reference sequence). J gave up 4 bases and V 2 bases, and 3 bases lay outside the gene matches. The CDR3 sequence is 14 residues long. CDR3 DNA: TGTGCCAGCAGCTTATCGGGACAGGGTTACGAGCAGTACTTC. This encodes CASSLSGQGYEQYF.

CDR3 in amino acids: CASSLGVGTVYGYTF. CDR3 coding DNA: TGTGCCAGCAGCTTAGGGGTTGGAACAGTCTATGGCTACACCTTC. J is TRBJ1-2 and V is TRBV7-2; D ambiguous. Germline assignment: CDR1 SGHTA and CDR2 FQGNSA. This CDR3 comprises 15 residues. V was cut by 1 base and J by 4 bases, with 13 bases left in between.

This clone was seen only a few times. The chain couples TRBV7-9 to TRBJ1-5; D might be TRBD1 (5 bases). V lost 6 bases, J lost 9 bases, and 18 bases lay in between. Germline V lookup: CDR1 SEHNR, CDR2 FQNEAQ (reference sequence). The CDR3 sequence is 14 residues long. CDR3 residues: CASSSGQRLPPQHF. Written as DNA, the CDR3 is TGTGCCAGCAGTTCAGGGCAGCGCCTTCCGCCCCAGCATTTT.

The chain has TRBV30 and TRBJ2-7; 8 positions match TRBD2. Germline V gene sequence: CDR1 GTSNPN, CDR2 SVGIG (reference sequence). V lost 1 base, J lost 4 bases, and 18 bases stayed unmatched. The CDR3 is made up of 18 amino acids. CDR3 residues: CAWSADPSSRGRRYEQYF. CDR3 DNA sequence: TGTGCCTGGAGTGCCGACCCCTCCTCGCGCGGGAGGAGGTACGAGCAGTACTTC.

The chain is built from TRBV9 and TRBJ2-1; 10 nucleotides line up with TRBD1. Losses at the gene ends were 4 bases for V and 3 bases for J; bases not matched to a gene: 7. Germline V gene sequence: CDR1 SGDLS, CDR2 YYNGEE. CDR3 size: 16 residues. The CDR3 here is CASSPGQGDLYNEQFF. In DNA, the CDR3 is TGTGCCAGCAGCCCAGGACAGGGGGATCTCTACAATGAGCAGTTCTTC.

V usage is TRBV5-1 and J usage is TRBJ1-2, with D perhaps matching TRBD1 (5 bases). CDR1 and CDR2 from the germline V gene are SGHRS and YFSETQ. The CDR3 spans 15 residues. V lost 0 bases and J 6 bases, leaving 15 bases between the germline ends. This CDR3 reads CASSLGGSRHDGYTF. The CDR3 region has the DNA TGCGCCAGCAGCTTGGGGGGCAGTCGGCATGATGGCTACACCTTC.

The CDR3: CSVSRFRDYGYTF. The CDR3 nucleotides are TGCAGCGTTTCCCGCTTCCGGGACTATGGCTACACCTTC. The genes are TRBV29-1 and TRBJ1-2; D not certain. Germline V CDR1 and CDR2: SQVTM, ANQGSEA. CDR3 size: 13 residues. Deletions cut 5 bases from V and 3 bases from J, with 13 bases between.

Here the CDR3 DNA reads TGTGCCAGCAGGAGACAGGGCTTGAACACTGAAGCTTTCTTT. It is translated as CASRRQGLNTEAFF. The chain joins TRBV6-5 to TRBJ1-1; 7 bases match TRBD1. Germline CDR1 MNHEY, CDR2 SVGAGI. The CDR3 runs 14 residues. Trimming at V came to 6 bases and at J to 0 bases, leaving 4 bases not matched to a gene.

V gene TRBV5-1 combines with J gene TRBJ1-6, with D perhaps matching TRBD1 (5 bases). The CDR3 runs 14 residues. Germline V gene sequence: CDR1 SGHRS, CDR2 YFSETQ. The V end was cut by 4 bases, the J end by 7 bases, with 12 bases between. This chain's CDR3 is CASSGGHVNSPLHF. The CDR3 region has the DNA TGCGCCAGCAGCGGCGGACACGTAAATTCACCCCTCCACTTT.

The gene calls are TRBV5-1 and TRBJ2-5, with a possible D match to TRBD1 (6 bases). The CDR3 has 14 residues. V shed 3 bases and J shed 4 bases, with 13 bases lying between them. CDR1 is SGHRS and CDR2 is YFSETQ in the germline V gene. The CDR3 loop is CASSYTGYGETQYF. CDR3 coding DNA: TGCGCCAGCAGCTATACAGGGTACGGAGAGACCCAGTACTTC.

This clone appeared a single time. The CDR3 DNA follows: TGCGCCAGCAGCTTGGCGGCTAGCGGGGGTACGGAGACCCAGTACTTC. Its translation is CASSLAASGGTETQYF. The chain combines TRBV5-1 with TRBJ2-5; TRBD2 agrees at 10 bases. Germline loops: CDR1 SGHRS, CDR2 YFSETQ. Losses at the gene ends were 0 bases for V and 5 bases for J; bases not matched to a gene: 7. This CDR3 has 16 amino acids.

The chain couples TRBV9 to TRBJ1-5, with 8 bases matching TRBD1. Germline CDR1 SGDLS, CDR2 YYNGEE. Germline trimming cut 4 bases from V and 1 base from J; bases unmatched to any gene: 4. This CDR3 is built from 15 residues. The CDR3 region has the DNA TGTGCCAGCAGCTACGGGACAGGAAGCAATCAGCCCCAGCATTTT. As protein: CASSYGTGSNQPQHF.